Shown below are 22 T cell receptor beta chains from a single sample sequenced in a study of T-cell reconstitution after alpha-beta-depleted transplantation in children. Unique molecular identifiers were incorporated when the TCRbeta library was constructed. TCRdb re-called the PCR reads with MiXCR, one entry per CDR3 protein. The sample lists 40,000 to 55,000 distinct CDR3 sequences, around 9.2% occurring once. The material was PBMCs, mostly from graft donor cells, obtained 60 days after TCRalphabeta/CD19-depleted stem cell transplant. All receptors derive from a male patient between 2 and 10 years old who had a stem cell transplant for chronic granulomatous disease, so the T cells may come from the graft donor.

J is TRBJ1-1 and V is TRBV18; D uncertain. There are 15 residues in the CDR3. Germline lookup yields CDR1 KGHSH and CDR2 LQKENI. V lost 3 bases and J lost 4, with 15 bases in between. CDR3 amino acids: CASSPGLSKGTEAFF. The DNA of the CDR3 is TGTGCCAGCTCACCTGGTCTTTCTAAGGGCACTGAAGCTTTCTTT.

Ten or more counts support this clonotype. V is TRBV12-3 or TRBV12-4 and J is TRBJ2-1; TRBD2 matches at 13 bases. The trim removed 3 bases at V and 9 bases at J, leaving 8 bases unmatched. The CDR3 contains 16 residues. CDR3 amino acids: CASSLQPGLAGFEQFF. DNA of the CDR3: TGTGCCAGCAGTTTGCAGCCGGGACTAGCGGGATTTGAGCAGTTCTTC.

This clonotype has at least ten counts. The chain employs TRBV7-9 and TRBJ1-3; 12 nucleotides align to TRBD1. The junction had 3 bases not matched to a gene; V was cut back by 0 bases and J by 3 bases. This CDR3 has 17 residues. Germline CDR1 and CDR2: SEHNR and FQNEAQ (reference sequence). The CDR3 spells CASSLAGTGGDGNTIYF. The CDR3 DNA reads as TGTGCCAGCAGCTTAGCGGGGACAGGGGGCGATGGAAACACCATATATTTT.

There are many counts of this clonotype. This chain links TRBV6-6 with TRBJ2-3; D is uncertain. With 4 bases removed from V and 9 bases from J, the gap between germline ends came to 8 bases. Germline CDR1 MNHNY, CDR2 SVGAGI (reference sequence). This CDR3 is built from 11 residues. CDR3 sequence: CASSLGSTQYF. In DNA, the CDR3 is TGTGCCAGCAGTTTGGGTAGCACGCAGTATTTT.

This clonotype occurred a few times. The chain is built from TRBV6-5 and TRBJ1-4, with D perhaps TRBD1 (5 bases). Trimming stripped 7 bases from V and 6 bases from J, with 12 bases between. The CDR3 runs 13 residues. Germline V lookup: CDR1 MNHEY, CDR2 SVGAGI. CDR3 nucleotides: TGTGCCAGCAAACGAGGGGAATATGAAAAACTGTTTTTT. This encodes CASKRGEYEKLFF.

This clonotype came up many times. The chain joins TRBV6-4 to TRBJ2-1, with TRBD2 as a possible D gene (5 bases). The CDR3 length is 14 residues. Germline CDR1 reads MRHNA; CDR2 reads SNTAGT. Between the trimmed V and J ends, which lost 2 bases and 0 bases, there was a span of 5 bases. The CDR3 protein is CASSDGSSYNEQFF. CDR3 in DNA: TGTGCCAGCAGTGACGGGAGCTCCTACAATGAGCAGTTCTTC.

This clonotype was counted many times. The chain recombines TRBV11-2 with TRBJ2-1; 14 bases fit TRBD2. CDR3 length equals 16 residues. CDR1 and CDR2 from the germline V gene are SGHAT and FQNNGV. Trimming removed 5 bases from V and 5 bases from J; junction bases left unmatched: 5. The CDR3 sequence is CASSRGLAGAHNEQFF. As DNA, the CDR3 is TGTGCCAGCAGCCGGGGACTAGCGGGAGCTCACAATGAGCAGTTCTTC.

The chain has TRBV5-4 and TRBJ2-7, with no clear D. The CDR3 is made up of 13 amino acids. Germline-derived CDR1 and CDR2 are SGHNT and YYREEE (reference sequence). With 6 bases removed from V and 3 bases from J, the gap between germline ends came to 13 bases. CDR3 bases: TGTGCCAGCACAGACACAAACAGCTACGAGCAGTACTTC. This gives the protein CASTDTNSYEQYF. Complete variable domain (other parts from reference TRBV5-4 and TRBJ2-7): ETGVTQSPTHLIKTRGQQVTLRCSSQSGHNTVSWYQQALGQGPQFIFQYYREEENGRGNFPPRFSGLQFPNYSSELNVNALELDDSALYLCASTDTNSYEQYFGPGTRLTVT.

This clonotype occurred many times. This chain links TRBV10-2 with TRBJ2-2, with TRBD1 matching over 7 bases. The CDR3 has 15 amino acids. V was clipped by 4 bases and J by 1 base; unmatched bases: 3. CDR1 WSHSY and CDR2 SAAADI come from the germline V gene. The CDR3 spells CASSGGGGNTGELFF. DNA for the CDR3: TGCGCCAGCAGTGGAGGGGGCGGGAACACCGGGGAGCTGTTTTTT.

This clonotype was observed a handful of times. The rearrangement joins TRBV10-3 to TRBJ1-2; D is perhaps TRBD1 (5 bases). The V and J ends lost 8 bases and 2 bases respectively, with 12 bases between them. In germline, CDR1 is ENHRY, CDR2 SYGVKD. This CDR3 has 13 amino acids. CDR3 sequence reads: CAIGGFPNYGYTF. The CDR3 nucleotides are TGTGCCATCGGGGGGTTCCCCAACTATGGCTACACCTTC.

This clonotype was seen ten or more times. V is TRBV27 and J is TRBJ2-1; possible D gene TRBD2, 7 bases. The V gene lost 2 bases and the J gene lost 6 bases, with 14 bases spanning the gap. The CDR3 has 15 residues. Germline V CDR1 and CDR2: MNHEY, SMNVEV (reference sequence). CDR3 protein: CASSLRGANGNEQFF. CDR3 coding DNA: TGTGCCAGCAGTTTACGGGGGGCTAATGGCAATGAGCAGTTCTTC.

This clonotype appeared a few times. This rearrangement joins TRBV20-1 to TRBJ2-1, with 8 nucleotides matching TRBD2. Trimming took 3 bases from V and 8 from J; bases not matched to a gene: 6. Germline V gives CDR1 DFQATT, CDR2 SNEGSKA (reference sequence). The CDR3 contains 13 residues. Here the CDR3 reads CSASLTSAHEQFF. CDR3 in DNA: TGCAGTGCTAGTTTGACTAGCGCTCATGAGCAGTTCTTC.

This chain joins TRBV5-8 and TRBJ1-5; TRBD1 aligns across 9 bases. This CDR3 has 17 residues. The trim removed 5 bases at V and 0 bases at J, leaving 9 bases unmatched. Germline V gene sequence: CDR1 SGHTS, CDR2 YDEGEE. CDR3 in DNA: TGTGCCAGCAGGAGTAAGGACAGGGGTAATAGCAATCAGCCCCAGCATTTT. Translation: CASRSKDRGNSNQPQHF.

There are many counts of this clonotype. The CDR3 is CASKEPYNEQFF. The CDR3 DNA reads as TGCGCCAGTAAGGAACCTTACAATGAGCAGTTCTTC. This sequence joins TRBV5-1 and TRBJ2-1; no definite D call. Germline CDR1 is SGHRS and CDR2 is YFSETQ. V was pared by 8 bases and J by 4 bases, with 10 bases between. The CDR3 contains 12 residues. Full variable domain (missing parts from reference TRBV5-1 and TRBJ2-1): KAGVTQTPRYLIKTRGQQVTLSCSPISGHRSVSWYQQTPGQGLQFLFEYFSETQRNKGNFPGRFSGRQFSNSRSEMNVSTLELGDSALYLCASKEPYNEQFFGPGTRLTVL.

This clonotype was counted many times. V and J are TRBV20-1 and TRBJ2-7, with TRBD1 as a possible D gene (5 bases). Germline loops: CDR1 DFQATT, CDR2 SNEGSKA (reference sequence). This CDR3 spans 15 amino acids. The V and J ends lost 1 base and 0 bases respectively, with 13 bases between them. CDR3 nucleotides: TGCAGTGCTAGAGTCTCCCAGGGTCGCTCCTACGAGCAGTACTTC. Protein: CSARVSQGRSYEQYF.

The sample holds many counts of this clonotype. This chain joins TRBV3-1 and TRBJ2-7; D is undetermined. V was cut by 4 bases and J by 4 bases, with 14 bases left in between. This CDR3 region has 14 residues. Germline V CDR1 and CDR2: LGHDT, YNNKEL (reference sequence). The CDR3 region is CASSLSWGNYEQYF. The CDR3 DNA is TGTGCCAGCAGCCTTTCGTGGGGTAATTACGAGCAGTACTTC.

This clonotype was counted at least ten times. The CDR3 DNA follows: TGCGCCAGCTTTGACTTGGGTGGGGGAGAGACCCAGTACTTC. The encoded protein is CASFDLGGGETQYF. The chain couples TRBV5-1 to TRBJ2-5, with D possibly being TRBD1 or TRBD2 (5 bases each). V was cut by 7 bases and J by 4 bases, with 17 bases left in between. Germline V CDR1 and CDR2: SGHRS, YFSETQ. The CDR3 contains 14 residues.

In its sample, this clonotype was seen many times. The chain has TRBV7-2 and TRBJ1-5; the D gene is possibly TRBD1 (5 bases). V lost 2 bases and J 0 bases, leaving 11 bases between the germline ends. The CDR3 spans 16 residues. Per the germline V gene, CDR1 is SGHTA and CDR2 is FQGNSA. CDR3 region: CASSLSPGYSNQPQHF. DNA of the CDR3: TGTGCCAGCAGCTTATCTCCAGGGTATAGCAATCAGCCCCAGCATTTT.

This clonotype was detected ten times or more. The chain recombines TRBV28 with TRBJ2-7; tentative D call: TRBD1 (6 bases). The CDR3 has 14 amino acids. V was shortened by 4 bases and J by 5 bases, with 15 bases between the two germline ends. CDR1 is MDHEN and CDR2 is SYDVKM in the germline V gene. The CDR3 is CASSSVTGSHEQYF. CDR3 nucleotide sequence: TGTGCCAGCAGTTCAGTGACAGGATCCCACGAGCAGTACTTC.

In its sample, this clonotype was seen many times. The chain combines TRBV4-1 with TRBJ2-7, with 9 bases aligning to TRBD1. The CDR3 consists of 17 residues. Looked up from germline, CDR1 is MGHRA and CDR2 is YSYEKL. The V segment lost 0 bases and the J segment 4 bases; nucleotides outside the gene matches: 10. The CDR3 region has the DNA TGCGCCAGCAGCCAAGATCCCGGACAGGGGACCACTTACGAGCAGTACTTC. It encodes CASSQDPGQGTTYEQYF.

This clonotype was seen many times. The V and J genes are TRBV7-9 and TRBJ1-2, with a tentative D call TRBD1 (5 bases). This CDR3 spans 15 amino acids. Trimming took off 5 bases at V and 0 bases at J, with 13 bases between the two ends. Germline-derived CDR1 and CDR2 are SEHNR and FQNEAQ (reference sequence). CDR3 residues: CASSPRQLPNYGYTF. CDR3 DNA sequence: TGTGCCAGCAGCCCAAGACAGCTCCCTAACTATGGCTACACCTTC.

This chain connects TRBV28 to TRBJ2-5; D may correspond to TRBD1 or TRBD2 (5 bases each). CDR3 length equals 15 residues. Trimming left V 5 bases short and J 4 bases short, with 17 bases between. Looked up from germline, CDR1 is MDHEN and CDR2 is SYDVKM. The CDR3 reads CASSPHKGRGETQYF. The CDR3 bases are TGTGCCAGCAGTCCACACAAGGGACGAGGAGAGACCCAGTACTTC.